This TCR beta chain was sequenced in a study of blood T cell repertoires in COVID-19. This table comes from immunoSEQ multiplex PCR, and its TCRdb copy is limited to in-frame clones, with some not included. Among approximately 100,000 clones listed, roughly 76% were seen once. The ends were cut back, 2 bases at V and 6 bases at J, with 14 bases in the middle. In germline, CDR1 is LNHDA, CDR2 SQIVND (reference sequence). The CDR3 is 15 residues long. The source of this sequence is a human donor in a cohort sampled during active COVID-19. The sample consisted of peripheral blood. The chain uses TRBV19 and TRBJ1-5, with D maybe TRBD1 (6 bases). In DNA form, the CDR3 reads TGTGCCAGTAGTATATATACGGGGGGCGGTCAGCCCCAGCATTTT. It yields the protein CASSIYTGGGQPQHF.